This T cell receptor beta chain was documented in a study of blood T cell repertoires in COVID-19. Source study methods: From reference gene primer amplification, estimates of nucleated cell counts were derived. Assay: immunoSEQ multiplex PCR; the TCRdb copy retains only in-frame clones and omits some. V, J and clone size reflect that table, while D and trimming were determined from the DNA. Of around 460,000 clones in the sample, approximately 90% were seen once. Remarks on this clone: This CDR3 is also generated by other DNA sequences in the sample.

Seattle-derived patients entered the study during active infection and were followed longitudinally. CDR1 is KGHSH, CDR2 LQKENI, per germline. Trimming took 0 bases from V and 4 from J; bases not matched to a gene: 1. The CDR3 extends over 16 amino acids. V usage is TRBV18 and J usage is TRBJ2-3, with TRBD2 matching 13 bases. Sequencing used peripheral blood. This TCR derives from a man aged 18 to 29 with COVID-19, enrolled during active disease. The CDR3 DNA reads TGTGCCAGCTCACCACCGGGACTAGCGGGACCAGATACGCAGTATTTT. Residues: CASSPPGLAGPDTQYF.